Below are 14 T cell receptor beta chains sequenced from a single sample in a study of T cell responses to AZD1222 COVID-19 vaccine. Some clones are missing from TCRdb's copy, which holds only in-frame ones; the method was immunoSEQ multiplex PCR. The data show more than 85,000 clones, 85% to 90% seen once. Here the sequenced sample was peripheral blood, taken on day 0 of AZD1222 vaccination. The receptors derive from an adult in good health.

This clone has only a few counts. V gene TRBV6-2 or TRBV6-3 combines with J gene TRBJ1-2; D may be TRBD1 (5 bases). Germline V gives CDR1 MNHEY, CDR2 SVGEGT. Trimming took 2 bases from V and 9 from J, leaving 16 bases between them. The CDR3 length is 14 residues. The chain's CDR3 is CASSYQGRIYSYTF. DNA for the CDR3: TGTGCCAGCAGTTACCAGGGACGAATATACAGCTACACCTTC.

The rearrangement uses TRBV9 and TRBJ2-2; D is perhaps TRBD2 (6 bases). The germline V gene has CDR1 SGDLS and CDR2 YYNGEE. The CDR3 has 15 residues. Deletions cut 1 base from V and 2 bases from J, with 9 bases between. The CDR3 here is CASSVFGTNTGELFF. The CDR3 coding sequence is TGTGCCAGCAGCGTATTCGGGACTAACACCGGGGAGCTGTTTTTT.

The rearrangement uses TRBV18 and TRBJ2-3, with no clear D. CDR1 KGHSH and CDR2 LQKENI come from the germline V gene. The V end lost 4 bases, the J end lost 4 bases, and 24 bases lay between the germline ends. This CDR3 has 18 residues. The CDR3 sequence is CASSLQVRAGLGADTQYF. As DNA, the CDR3 is TGTGCCAGCTCACTCCAAGTAAGGGCTGGGCTTGGAGCAGATACGCAGTATTTT.

The V and J genes are TRBV5-1 and TRBJ2-6; tentative D call: TRBD1 (5 bases). CDR1 is SGHRS, CDR2 YFSETQ, per germline. Trimming stripped 0 bases from V and 2 bases from J, with 15 bases between. The CDR3 has 18 amino acids. The CDR3 spells CASSLEVAGPTGANVLTF. CDR3 nucleotides: TGCGCCAGCAGCTTGGAAGTCGCAGGGCCTACTGGGGCCAACGTCCTGACTTTC.

In DNA, the CDR3 is TGTGCCATCAGTGAGGGGTTGGGCAATCAGCCCCAGCATTTT. Translated: CAISEGLGNQPQHF. The genes are TRBV10-3 and TRBJ1-5; no clear D gene. Germline V CDR1 and CDR2: ENHRY, SYGVKD. The CDR3 has 14 residues. Trimming removed 2 bases from V and 2 bases from J, with 7 bases in between.

This chain connects TRBV6-2 or TRBV6-3 to TRBJ2-3; perhaps D is TRBD1 or TRBD2 (6 bases each). The CDR3 length is 16 residues. The germline gives CDR1 MNHEY, CDR2 SVGEGT. The ends were cut back, 1 base at V and 2 bases at J, with 13 bases in the middle. CDR3 amino acids: CASSYLVGGPTDTQYF. DNA of the CDR3: TGTGCCAGCAGTTACTTGGTGGGGGGCCCCACAGATACGCAGTATTTT.

CDR3 DNA sequence: TGTGCCAGCAGTTTATACATTCTCCACGAGCAGTACTTC. Translating gives CASSLYILHEQYF. The chain is built from TRBV27 and TRBJ2-7; D is ambiguous. The CDR3 is made up of 13 amino acids. V was shortened by 1 base and J by 5 bases, with 9 bases between the two germline ends. Looked up from germline, CDR1 is MNHEY and CDR2 is SMNVEV (reference sequence).

The chain employs TRBV24-1 and TRBJ1-2, with 9 bases identical to TRBD1. This CDR3 is built from 17 residues. Looked up from germline, CDR1 is KGHDR and CDR2 is SFDVKD. The V and J ends lost 3 bases and 4 bases, in that order; junction bases with no gene match: 11. The CDR3 DNA reads as TGTGCCACCAGTGATCCCCGGGGGACAGGGTCAGTCTATGGCTACACCTTC. Amino acid sequence: CATSDPRGTGSVYGYTF.

The chain carries TRBV6-2 or TRBV6-3 and TRBJ1-2; a possible D gene is TRBD1 (5 bases). Per germline, CDR1 MNHEY and CDR2 SVGEGT. CDR3 length: 14 residues. V was trimmed by 5 bases and J by 2 bases, leaving 12 bases between them. The CDR3: CASSRQLLNYGYTF. As DNA, the CDR3 is TGTGCCAGCAGTCGACAGCTTTTAAACTATGGCTACACCTTC.

The rearrangement links TRBV3-1 (or the pseudogene TRBV3-2) to TRBJ1-2; D is undetermined. The length of the CDR3 is 14 residues. Germline CDR1 is LGHDT and CDR2 is YNNKEL (reference sequence). Trimming left V 2 bases short and J 1 base short, with 8 bases between. The CDR3 region is CASSQSTLNYGYTF. CDR3 bases: TGTGCCAGCAGCCAATCAACACTTAACTATGGCTACACCTTC.

The chain couples TRBV27 to TRBJ1-6; a weak D match, TRBD1 (6 bases). Germline lookup yields CDR1 MNHEY and CDR2 SMNVEV (reference sequence). Trimming removed 6 bases at V and 9 bases at J, with 9 bases between. The CDR3 is 12 amino acids. In DNA form, the CDR3 reads TGTGCCAGCAGCCTACAGGGTTCACCCCTCCACTTT. Translated, it gives CASSLQGSPLHF.

This clone was recorded once. This sequence joins TRBV24-1 and TRBJ2-3; 12 bases line up with TRBD1. J was trimmed by 3 bases and V by 4 bases; bases with no gene match: 7. Germline lookup yields CDR1 KGHDR and CDR2 SFDVKD. CDR3 length: 17 amino acids. The DNA for the CDR3 is TGTGCCACCAGTGACTCCCGGGACAGGGGGCCGACAGATACGCAGTATTTT. Encoded protein: CATSDSRDRGPTDTQYF.

The V and J genes are TRBV5-1 and TRBJ1-1; 8 bases fit TRBD1. This CDR3 region has 13 residues. Germline assignment: CDR1 SGHRS and CDR2 YFSETQ. V was clipped by 8 bases and J by 3 bases; unmatched bases: 6. CDR3 sequence reads: CASRQGIDTEAFF. As DNA, the CDR3 is TGCGCCAGTCGACAGGGGATAGACACTGAAGCTTTCTTT.

This chain connects TRBV24-1 to TRBJ2-2, with 16 bases that match TRBD2. The CDR3 contains 16 residues. Germline V lookup: CDR1 KGHDR, CDR2 SFDVKD. Losses at the gene ends were 10 bases for V and 6 bases for J; bases not matched to a gene: 7. The CDR3 protein is CATSTGTSGGAGELFF. The CDR3 coding sequence is TGTGCCACTTCTACCGGGACTAGCGGGGGGGCCGGGGAGCTGTTTTTT.